The 28 T cell receptor beta chains listed next were all sequenced from one sample in a study of T-cell reconstitution after alpha-beta-depleted transplantation in children. Unique molecular identifiers tagged the TCRbeta library. TCRdb re-called the PCR reads through MiXCR, storing one row per CDR3 protein. The sample records some 81,000 distinct CDR3 sequences, roughly an eighth being singletons. The sample here was PBMCs, mostly from graft donor cells, taken 180 days after TCRalphabeta/CD19-depleted stem cell transplant. These receptors were obtained from a male patient aged 2 to 9 who had a stem cell transplant for acute lymphoblastic leukemia, so the T cells may come from the graft donor.

This sequence joins TRBV7-8 and TRBJ2-2; the match to TRBD2 covers 7 bases. The germline V gene encodes CDR1 SGHVS and CDR2 FQNEAQ. This CDR3 has 17 amino acids. Trimming at V came to 6 bases and at J to 3 bases, leaving 13 bases not matched to a gene. The CDR3 DNA reads as TGTGCCAGCAGTCCATTTTCCGGGACTATCCACACCGGGGAGCTGTTTTTT. It codes for CASSPFSGTIHTGELFF.

The chain uses TRBV2 and TRBJ2-7; no clear D. CDR1 SNHLY and CDR2 FYNNEI come from the germline V gene. V was trimmed by 3 bases and J by 6 bases, leaving 12 bases between them. This CDR3 comprises 13 residues. The CDR3 nucleotides read TGTGCCAGCAGTGAGGTACACCCCAGCGAGCAGTACTTC. It translates to CASSEVHPSEQYF.

This clonotype was seen at least ten times. The J gene is TRBJ2-7, the V gene TRBV28; either TRBD1 or TRBD2 may fit D (5 bases each). This CDR3 is 14 amino acids long. Trimming removed 3 bases from V and 4 bases from J, with 13 bases in between. Germline CDR1 is MDHEN and CDR2 is SYDVKM. CDR3 sequence: CASSFQRGAYEQYF. The CDR3 DNA reads as TGTGCCAGCAGTTTTCAACGGGGCGCTTACGAGCAGTACTTC.

This clonotype showed up many times. This chain joins TRBV28 and TRBJ2-6, with D maybe TRBD2 (7 bases). Per germline, CDR1 MDHEN and CDR2 SYDVKM. This CDR3 comprises 16 residues. Trimming stripped 7 bases from V and 4 bases from J, with 17 bases between. The CDR3 DNA reads as TGTGCCAGCAATTTCGGGGGGCCCCTCGGGGCCAACGTCCTGACTTTC. Translation gives CASNFGGPLGANVLTF.

The chain has TRBV5-5 and TRBJ1-2; 7 positions agree with TRBD1. Germline CDR1 and CDR2: SGHKS and YYEKEE (reference sequence). The CDR3 totals 13 residues. V trimming: 4 bases; J trimming: 5 bases; junction bases outside the gene matches: 5. The CDR3 DNA is TGTGCCAGCAGCCCTGACAGGGTTTATGGCTACACCTTC. This gives the protein CASSPDRVYGYTF.

This clonotype was seen many times. CDR3: CSAADLLAVGTDTQYF. The CDR3 DNA reads as TGCAGTGCGGCTGATCTACTAGCGGTGGGCACAGATACGCAGTATTTT. The chain joins TRBV20-1 to TRBJ2-3; TRBD2 matches at 8 bases. The length of the CDR3 is 16 residues. J gave up 1 base and V 6 bases, and 12 bases lay outside the gene matches. Germline-derived CDR1 and CDR2 are DFQATT and SNEGSKA (reference sequence).

This clonotype was observed a handful of times. The chain recombines TRBV10-3 with TRBJ1-1; D not certain. The V end lost 5 bases, the J end lost 1 base, and 11 bases lay between the germline ends. Germline CDR1 is ENHRY and CDR2 is SYGVKD. The CDR3 length is 14 residues. The CDR3 spells CAISLGDRNTEAFF. The DNA of the CDR3 is TGTGCCATCAGTCTCGGGGATAGGAACACTGAAGCTTTCTTT.

This chain uses TRBV5-1 with TRBJ2-5, with 7 bases that match TRBD1. The CDR3 consists of 16 residues. Looked up from germline, CDR1 is SGHRS and CDR2 is YFSETQ. V was clipped by 4 bases and J by 2 bases; unmatched bases: 11. The CDR3 region is CASSRSVQGVQETQYF. The CDR3 DNA is TGCGCCAGCAGCCGTTCCGTTCAGGGGGTTCAAGAGACCCAGTACTTC.

The rearrangement joins TRBV28 to TRBJ2-2; 7 bases agree with TRBD2. The CDR3 loop spans 14 amino acids. After removal of 7 bases from V and 1 base from J, the junction contained 3 bases not matched to a gene. Germline V gives CDR1 MDHEN, CDR2 SYDVKM. The CDR3 loop is CASTWGGNTGELFF. The CDR3, as DNA: TGTGCCAGCACCTGGGGGGGGAACACCGGGGAGCTGTTTTTT.

In its sample, this clonotype was seen many times. V is TRBV5-6 and J is TRBJ2-1, with 9 bases aligning to TRBD1. The CDR3 totals 16 residues. J lost 0 bases, V lost 4 bases, and 5 bases had no gene match. The V gene's germline CDR1 is SGHDT and CDR2 YYEEEE. The CDR3 here is CASSPWTGDSYNEQFF. The CDR3 bases are TGTGCCAGCAGCCCCTGGACAGGGGACTCCTACAATGAGCAGTTCTTC.

Details on this clonotype: A much larger clone lies one base from this, so it may be a read error. The chain couples TRBV5-6 to TRBJ1-2; D is ambiguous. There are 10 residues in the CDR3. The V and J ends lost 5 bases and 4 bases respectively, with 3 bases between them. Per germline, CDR1 SGHDT and CDR2 YYEEEE. The CDR3 protein is CASRGYGYTF. The CDR3 region has the DNA TGTGCCAGCAGGGGCTATGGCTACACCTTC.

The table lists this clonotype with a few counts. V and J are TRBV6-5 and TRBJ1-2; possible D gene TRBD1, 5 bases. There are 18 residues in the CDR3. The germline V gene encodes CDR1 MNHEY and CDR2 SVGAGI. V lost 0 bases, J lost 4 bases, and 21 bases lay in between. CDR3 DNA: TGTGCCAGCAGTTACTCGAACCTCGGACACGACGTACTCTATGGCTACACCTTC. Translation: CASSYSNLGHDVLYGYTF.

This clonotype was seen ten or more times. The J gene is TRBJ2-3, the V gene TRBV7-8, with 8 bases aligning to TRBD2. Germline values: CDR1 SGHVS, CDR2 FQNEAQ. The CDR3 covers 15 residues. The junction had 4 bases not matched to a gene; V was cut back by 2 bases and J by 3 bases. This chain's CDR3 is CASSLSSGGTDTQYF. CDR3 DNA sequence: TGTGCCAGCAGCTTAAGTTCGGGAGGGACAGATACGCAGTATTTT.

This clonotype occurred many times. The chain uses TRBV6-1 and TRBJ2-3; D gene unclear. The V end was cut by 6 bases, the J end by 0 bases, with 10 bases between. Germline V CDR1 and CDR2: MNHNS, SASEGT. This CDR3 comprises 14 residues. The CDR3 region is CASRPFPSTDTQYF. The CDR3 nucleotides are TGTGCCAGCAGGCCATTTCCTAGCACAGATACGCAGTATTTT.

At least ten counts were recorded for this clonotype. The rearrangement links TRBV5-1 to TRBJ1-5, with D possibly TRBD1 on 5 matching bases. The V gene lost 8 bases and the J gene lost 6 bases, with 18 bases spanning the gap. Germline-derived CDR1 and CDR2 are SGHRS and YFSETQ. CDR3 size: 14 residues. CDR3 DNA sequence: TGCGCCAGGGACCCGGGACGTCGGACTCAGCCCCAGCATTTT. As protein: CARDPGRRTQPQHF. Full variable domain (outside the CDR3, taken from reference TRBV5-1 and TRBJ1-5): KAGVTQTPRYLIKTRGQQVTLSCSPISGHRSVSWYQQTPGQGLQFLFEYFSETQRNKGNFPGRFSGRQFSNSRSEMNVSTLELGDSALYLCARDPGRRTQPQHFGDGTRLSIL.

In its sample, this clonotype was seen many times. The CDR3, as DNA: TGTGCCAGCAAAGATAGCGGGGGGAATGAGCAGTTCTTC. It encodes CASKDSGGNEQFF. The rearrangement joins TRBV28 to TRBJ2-1, with 10 nucleotides matching TRBD2. The V and J ends lost 7 bases and 7 bases, in that order; junction bases with no gene match: 4. Germline lookup yields CDR1 MDHEN and CDR2 SYDVKM. CDR3 length: 13 residues.

This clonotype appeared a single time. V gene TRBV28 combines with J gene TRBJ2-7; D possibly corresponds to TRBD1 (7 bases). CDR1 and CDR2 (germline): MDHEN, SYDVKM. The CDR3 is 12 amino acids. V was cut by 8 bases and J by 4 bases, with 12 bases left in between. Here the CDR3 DNA reads TGTGCCAGCCGGAGGGGGCGATACGAGCAGTACTTC. This translates into CASRRGRYEQYF. Full variable domain (missing parts from reference TRBV28 and TRBJ2-7): DVKVTQSSRYLVKRTGEKVFLECVQDMDHENMFWYRQDPGLGLRLIYFSYDVKMKEKGDIPEGYSVSREKKERFSLILESASTNQTSMYLCASRRGRYEQYFGPGTRLTVT.

Many counts were recorded for this clonotype. The chain employs TRBV9 and TRBJ2-3, with D unresolved. Trimming pared 1 base from V and 2 bases from J, leaving 8 bases between. CDR1 is SGDLS and CDR2 is YYNGEE in the germline V gene. The length of the CDR3 is 14 residues. The CDR3 here is CASSVNLDTDTQYF. CDR3 sequence (DNA): TGTGCCAGCAGCGTAAATCTAGACACAGATACGCAGTATTTT.

In this sample, this clonotype turned up many times. The chain is built from TRBV5-1 and TRBJ2-6; maybe TRBD1 (6 bases). Looked up from germline, CDR1 is SGHRS and CDR2 is YFSETQ. Trimming stripped 1 base from V and 2 bases from J, with 10 bases between. The CDR3 length is 16 residues. The CDR3 DNA reads TGCGCCAGCAGCTTGAAACAGGGTGCTGGGGCCAACGTCCTGACTTTC. Protein: CASSLKQGAGANVLTF.

The table lists this clonotype with a few counts. The genes are TRBV5-1 and TRBJ1-2; 9 bases align to TRBD1. Germline values: CDR1 SGHRS, CDR2 YFSETQ. The V segment lost 3 bases and the J segment 6 bases; nucleotides outside the gene matches: 6. The CDR3 extends over 14 amino acids. The DNA for the CDR3 is TGCGCCAGCAGCTGGACGACAGGGGGGGATGGCTACACCTTC. Amino acid sequence: CASSWTTGGDGYTF. Together with reference TRBV5-1 and TRBJ1-2, the CDR3 gives the full variable domain: KAGVTQTPRYLIKTRGQQVTLSCSPISGHRSVSWYQQTPGQGLQFLFEYFSETQRNKGNFPGRFSGRQFSNSRSEMNVSTLELGDSALYLCASSWTTGGDGYTFGSGTRLTVV.

This clonotype was counted only a few times. V and J are TRBV20-1 and TRBJ1-1, with D possibly TRBD1 on 6 matching bases. CDR3 length: 14 residues. In germline, CDR1 is DFQATT, CDR2 SNEGSKA (reference sequence). The V and J ends lost 3 bases and 5 bases respectively, with 16 bases between them. CDR3 nucleotides: TGCAGTGCTAGGCCCCGACAGGTTGGAACTGAAGCTTTCTTT. It is translated as CSARPRQVGTEAFF.

This clonotype was seen only a few times. The chain couples TRBV7-2 to TRBJ2-3, with D tentatively TRBD2 (5 bases). Germline lookup yields CDR1 SGHTA and CDR2 FQGNSA. The germline V and J ends were trimmed by 5 bases and 4 bases, with 22 bases remaining between them. There are 17 residues in the CDR3. CDR3 DNA: TGTGCCAGCAGCCCTCCTGGGGTCGGGGTTTACGCAGATACGCAGTATTTT. Translation: CASSPPGVGVYADTQYF. The full variable domain, in which reference TRBV7-2 and TRBJ2-3 provide the parts outside the CDR3, is GAGVSQSPSNKVTEKGKDVELRCDPISGHTALYWYRQSLGQGLEFLIYFQGNSAPDKSGLPSDRFSAERTGGSVSTLTIQRTQQEDSAVYLCASSPPGVGVYADTQYFGPGTRLTVL.

The chain links TRBV7-9 to TRBJ1-5; D is uncertain. Germline V CDR1 and CDR2: SEHNR, FQNEAQ (reference sequence). Trimming stripped 4 bases from V and 0 bases from J, with 10 bases between. CDR3 size: 15 residues. For the CDR3, the DNA is TGTGCCAGCAGCTCCAACCCATATAGCAATCAGCCCCAGCATTTT. Translation: CASSSNPYSNQPQHF.

The chain employs TRBV4-3 and TRBJ2-5; D may be TRBD2 (6 bases). The germline V gene encodes CDR1 LGHNA and CDR2 YSLEER. The CDR3 runs to 14 residues. V was trimmed by 4 bases and J by 5 bases, leaving 14 bases between them. CDR3 amino acids: CASSLQGLAETQYF. The CDR3 DNA reads as TGCGCCAGCAGCCTCCAAGGGCTAGCGGAGACCCAGTACTTC.

The chain has TRBV14 and TRBJ2-3; 7 bases match TRBD1. Germline values: CDR1 SGHDN, CDR2 FVKESK. This CDR3 spans 17 amino acids. V shed 4 bases, J shed 2 bases, and the junction held 12 bases outside the gene matches. CDR3 in amino acids: CASSPSWDRRYTDTQYF. The CDR3 region has the DNA TGTGCCAGCAGCCCGTCTTGGGACAGAAGATACACAGATACGCAGTATTTT.

This clonotype was observed a few times. J is TRBJ2-1 and V is TRBV5-1, with 9 positions matching TRBD2. This CDR3 has 15 residues. Germline V gene data show CDR1 as SGHRS and CDR2 as YFSETQ. J was trimmed by 6 bases and V by 3 bases; bases with no gene match: 7. This CDR3 reads CASSSLAGVVNEQFF. The CDR3, as DNA: TGCGCCAGCAGCTCCTTAGCGGGAGTGGTCAATGAGCAGTTCTTC.

The chain uses TRBV5-1 and TRBJ2-4; 13 bases are shared with TRBD2. The CDR3 is 16 amino acids. The trim removed 0 bases at V and 6 bases at J, leaving 3 bases unmatched. Per germline, CDR1 SGHRS and CDR2 YFSETQ. The CDR3 nucleotides read TGCGCCAGCAGCTTGGTACTAGCGGGGGGGCGAAACATTCAGTACTTC. It encodes CASSLVLAGGRNIQYF.

This clonotype was detected only a few times. V and J are TRBV6-5 and TRBJ1-1; D not resolved. Germline V CDR1 and CDR2: MNHEY, SVGAGI. The CDR3 is 16 residues long. V lost 4 bases and J 1 base, leaving 16 bases between the germline ends. The CDR3 bases are TGTGCCAGCAGTTTCGTCCGGTTGGGGAGGAACACTGAAGCTTTCTTT. Translating gives CASSFVRLGRNTEAFF.